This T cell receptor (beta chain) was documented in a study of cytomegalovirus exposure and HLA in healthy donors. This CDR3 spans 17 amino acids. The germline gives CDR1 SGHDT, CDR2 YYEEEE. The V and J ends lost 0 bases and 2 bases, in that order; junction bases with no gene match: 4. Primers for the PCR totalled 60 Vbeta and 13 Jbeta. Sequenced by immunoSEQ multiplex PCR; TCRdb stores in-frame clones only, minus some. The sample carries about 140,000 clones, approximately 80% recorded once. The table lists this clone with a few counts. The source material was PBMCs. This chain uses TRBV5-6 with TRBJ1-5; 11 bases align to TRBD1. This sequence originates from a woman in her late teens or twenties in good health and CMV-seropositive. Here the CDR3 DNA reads TGTGCCAGCAGCTTGGGGACAGGGGGCAGGGGCAATCAGCCCCAGCATTTT. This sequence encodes CASSLGTGGRGNQPQHF.